This T cell receptor (beta chain) was identified during a study of blood T cell repertoires in COVID-19. Study at large: Acute-phase and convalescent COVID-19 samples originated in the United States, Italy and Spain. From T cells, B-cell-depleted T cells, or PBMCs came the material, which was cDNA or gDNA.

Looked up from germline, CDR1 is SGHTA and CDR2 is FQGTGA. Trimming removed 1 base from V and 3 bases from J; junction bases left unmatched: 5. This CDR3 contains 15 residues. The authors' processing: Quantification of nucleated cells was approximated via reference gene primer amplification. Profiling relied on immunoSEQ multiplex PCR, and the TCRdb table lists in-frame clones only, not all of them. That table gives V, J and clone size, and the DNA gave D and trimming. Of roughly 250,000 clones in the sample, roughly nine tenths are singletons; the top ten hold approximately 4%. This clone was detected once.

The chain uses TRBV7-3 and TRBJ2-7; TRBD1 agrees at 8 bases. This clonotype originated in a man in his fifties or sixties who had recovered from COVID-19. Sequences were obtained from peripheral blood. The CDR3 DNA reads TGTGCCAGCAGCTTAAACTTCGGACAGGGCTACGAGCAGTACTTC. This encodes CASSLNFGQGYEQYF.